The next 32 T cell receptor beta chains were all read from a single sample in a study of beta chain features in type 1 diabetes. The whole isolated RNA underwent reverse transcription, so sequencing captured expressed TCRB transcripts. Sequencing used immunoSEQ multiplex PCR; TCRdb keeps in-frame clones, though not all of them. Among about 320,000 clones listed, approximately 14% were seen once. The material sequenced was central memory CD4+ T cells from blood. The source of these receptors is a man aged 25-40 years in good health.

The sample holds a few counts of this clone. Here the CDR3 reads CASSPRLVTDNEQFF. CDR3 nucleotide sequence: TGTGCCAGTAGTCCAAGACTAGTGACGGACAATGAGCAGTTCTTC. The rearrangement uses TRBV19 and TRBJ2-1, with D tentatively TRBD2 (6 bases). This CDR3 is built from 15 residues. Trimming cost V 5 bases and J 5 bases, with 16 bases left between them. Germline-derived CDR1 and CDR2 are LNHDA and SQIVND (reference sequence). Complete variable domain (other parts from reference TRBV19 and TRBJ2-1): DGGITQSPKYLFRKEGQNVTLSCEQNLNHDAMYWYRQDPGQGLRLIYYSQIVNDFQKGDIAEGYSVSREKKESFPLTVTSAQKNPTAFYLCASSPRLVTDNEQFFGPGTRLTVL.

J is TRBJ1-2 and V is TRBV6-5, with 9 bases aligning to TRBD1. Germline CDR1 MNHEY, CDR2 SVGAGI. V was pared by 4 bases and J by 5 bases, with 5 bases of the junction left unmatched. The CDR3 extends over 14 amino acids. DNA for the CDR3: TGTGCCAGCAGTTTGGGGACAGGGTTATATGGCTACACCTTC. This encodes CASSLGTGLYGYTF.

The V and J genes are TRBV14 and TRBJ2-5, with D hard to call. The V gene's germline CDR1 is SGHDN and CDR2 FVKESK. This CDR3 has 15 amino acids. Trimming pared 2 bases from V and 7 bases from J, leaving 17 bases between. The CDR3 sequence: CASSQSRRSLGTQYF. CDR3 DNA: TGTGCCAGCAGCCAATCACGGCGTAGCTTGGGGACCCAGTACTTC.

This clone was seen a handful of times. This chain joins TRBV7-8 and TRBJ1-6, with a possible D match to TRBD1 (5 bases). Germline CDR1 SGHVS, CDR2 FQNEAQ. The CDR3 contains 15 residues. V was shortened by 5 bases and J by 7 bases, with 15 bases between the two germline ends. The CDR3 protein is CASSPGWGGNSPLHF. CDR3 DNA: TGTGCCAGCAGCCCTGGATGGGGGGGGAATTCACCCCTCCACTTT.

This rearrangement joins TRBV4-3 to TRBJ2-3; perhaps TRBD1 as D (6 bases). Deletions cut 2 bases from V and 5 bases from J, with 8 bases between. The CDR3 consists of 13 residues. Germline V gene lookup returns CDR1 LGHNA and CDR2 YSLEER. CDR3 protein: CASSQPGEDTQYF. Here the CDR3 DNA reads TGCGCCAGCAGCCAACCAGGGGAAGATACGCAGTATTTT.

This clone was found many times. The V and J genes are TRBV27 and TRBJ1-4, with unresolved D. V was clipped by 3 bases and J by 5 bases, with 13 bases between them. CDR3 length equals 15 residues. Germline V lookup: CDR1 MNHEY, CDR2 SMNVEV (reference sequence). The CDR3 here is CASSFDGRKNEKLFF. The CDR3 DNA reads TGTGCCAGCAGTTTTGATGGGAGGAAGAATGAAAAACTGTTTTTT.

This clone occurred many times. V gene TRBV19 combines with J gene TRBJ2-3; no clear D gene. From germline, CDR1 is LNHDA and CDR2 SQIVND (reference sequence). The length of the CDR3 is 15 residues. Deletions cut 4 bases from V and 4 bases from J, with 15 bases between. The CDR3 bases are TGTGCCAGTAGTACCCGGGCTGGGGTTGCAGATACGCAGTATTTT. Its protein product is CASSTRAGVADTQYF.

V usage is TRBV20-1 and J usage is TRBJ1-2; no clear D. Germline assignment: CDR1 DFQATT and CDR2 SNEGSKA (reference sequence). The V gene lost 7 bases and the J gene lost 6 bases, with 12 bases spanning the gap. The CDR3 has 11 amino acids. CDR3: CSGQDRNGYTF. Written as DNA, the CDR3 is TGCAGTGGTCAGGACCGGAATGGCTACACCTTC.

Worth noting for this clone: This same CDR3 is encoded by further DNA sequences in the sample. The chain couples TRBV5-1 to TRBJ2-7; 7 bases map to TRBD2. Trimming at V came to 3 bases and at J to 4 bases, leaving 1 base not matched to a gene. The CDR3 totals 12 residues. Looked up from germline, CDR1 is SGHRS and CDR2 is YFSETQ. The CDR3 DNA reads as TGCGCCAGCAGCTCCGGGGGGTACGAGCAGTACTTC. Encoded protein: CASSSGGYEQYF.

This clone was counted only a few times. In DNA, the CDR3 is TGTGCCAGCAGAGTGGGGGTCCAAGAGACCCAGTACTTC. It translates to CASRVGVQETQYF. V and J are TRBV6-6 and TRBJ2-5; possibly TRBD1 or TRBD2 for D (5 bases each). Germline V gene sequence: CDR1 MNHNY, CDR2 SVGAGI (reference sequence). Trimming took 6 bases from V and 1 from J, leaving 9 bases between them. This CDR3 has 13 amino acids.

This clone was observed a few times. The chain couples TRBV28 to TRBJ2-1; 9 nucleotides match TRBD2. With V trimmed by 6 bases and J by 9 bases, 12 bases remained unmatched. Germline CDR1 and CDR2: MDHEN and SYDVKM. This CDR3 has 15 residues. The DNA for the CDR3 is TGTGCCAGCAGCTCAGGCCTAGCGGGGTTTGGTGAGCAGTTCTTC. This encodes CASSSGLAGFGEQFF.

The CDR3 DNA reads as TGTGCCAGCAGTCCGAGATCCGGGAGACGGAGCAATGAGCAGTTCTTC. Its translation is CASSPRSGRRSNEQFF. This chain connects TRBV7-4 to TRBJ2-1, with D maybe TRBD2 (6 bases). Germline values: CDR1 SGHVT, CDR2 SQSDAQ. There are 16 residues in the CDR3. Trimming took 6 bases from V and 6 from J, leaving 21 bases between them.

The CDR3, as DNA: TGTGCCAGCAGCTTAGGGCCCGGTCAGCCCCAGCATTTT. This gives the protein CASSLGPGQPQHF. The chain recombines TRBV7-9 with TRBJ1-5; D not resolved. The germline CDR1 and CDR2 sequences are SEHNR and FQNEAQ (reference sequence). Trimming removed 1 base at V and 6 bases at J, with 7 bases between. This CDR3 contains 13 residues.

This clone was seen more than once but under ten times. The rearrangement links TRBV7-6 to TRBJ1-5; D remains ambiguous. The CDR3 sequence is 13 residues long. Trimming removed 2 bases at V and 6 bases at J, with 8 bases between. In germline, CDR1 is SGHVS, CDR2 FNYEAQ. The CDR3: CASSLQVGQPQHF. CDR3 DNA sequence: TGTGCCAGCAGCTTACAAGTGGGTCAGCCCCAGCATTTT.

This clone showed up just a few times. CDR3 DNA sequence: TGTGCCAGCAGCGTAGCGGACAGCCGCTATGGCTACACCTTC. This sequence encodes CASSVADSRYGYTF. The rearrangement joins TRBV9 to TRBJ1-2, with TRBD1 as a possible D gene (6 bases). The CDR3 is 14 residues long. Trimming took 0 bases from V and 4 from J, leaving 10 bases between them. Germline V CDR1 and CDR2: SGDLS, YYNGEE.

CDR3 protein: CASGTRYGQGSTDTQYF. The CDR3 DNA reads TGTGCCAGCGGCACCCGCTACGGACAGGGAAGCACAGATACGCAGTATTTT. The chain has TRBV28 and TRBJ2-3; 8 bases agree with TRBD1. The V segment lost 8 bases and the J segment 0 bases; nucleotides outside the gene matches: 13. CDR1 is MDHEN, CDR2 SYDVKM, per germline. This CDR3 is 17 amino acids long.

This chain links TRBV10-3 with TRBJ2-7; tentatively, D is TRBD1 or TRBD2 (5 bases each). Trimming pared 0 bases from V and 2 bases from J, leaving 11 bases between. There are 15 residues in the CDR3. Germline V gene data show CDR1 as ENHRY and CDR2 as SYGVKD. Here the CDR3 reads CAISESTGTPYEQYF. CDR3 nucleotides: TGTGCCATCAGTGAGTCGACGGGGACGCCCTACGAGCAGTACTTC.

The gene calls are TRBV6-1 and TRBJ2-5; D gene uncertain. The V gene lost 4 bases and the J gene lost 5 bases, with 11 bases spanning the gap. The CDR3 is 13 amino acids. Germline-derived CDR1 and CDR2 are MNHNS and SASEGT. This chain's CDR3 is CASSGHLEETQYF. The CDR3 DNA is TGTGCCAGCAGTGGTCATCTGGAGGAGACCCAGTACTTC.

This clone was seen more than once but under ten times. The same CDR3 arises from other DNA sequences in this sample as well. The rearrangement uses TRBV5-4 and TRBJ2-4; 7 nucleotides agree with TRBD1. This CDR3 contains 13 residues. The germline CDR1 and CDR2 sequences are SGHNT and YYREEE (reference sequence). After removal of 2 bases from V and 6 bases from J, the junction contained 2 bases not matched to a gene. The CDR3 sequence is CASSFRDRNIQYF. The CDR3 bases are TGTGCCAGCAGCTTTCGGGACAGAAACATTCAGTACTTC.

CDR3 loop: CASSPQGHAGYGYTF. CDR3 bases: TGTGCCAGCAGCCCACAGGGCCACGCTGGATATGGCTACACCTTC. The rearrangement links TRBV7-2 to TRBJ1-2; perhaps TRBD1 as D (6 bases). Germline assignment: CDR1 SGHTA and CDR2 FQGNSA. CDR3 length: 15 amino acids. V lost 5 bases and J 5 bases, leaving 18 bases between the germline ends. Supplemented by reference TRBV7-2 and TRBJ1-2, the full variable domain reads GAGVSQSPSNKVTEKGKDVELRCDPISGHTALYWYRQSLGQGLEFLIYFQGNSAPDKSGLPSDRFSAERTGGSVSTLTIQRTQQEDSAVYLCASSPQGHAGYGYTFGSGTRLTVV.

The chain links TRBV9 to TRBJ2-2, with 7 bases lining up with TRBD2. J lost 0 bases, V lost 1 base, and 6 bases had no gene match. The CDR3 is 17 amino acids. Germline values: CDR1 SGDLS, CDR2 YYNGEE. The CDR3 is CASSVRGAGSNTGELFF. The DNA of the CDR3 is TGTGCCAGCAGCGTAAGGGGAGCGGGATCGAACACCGGGGAGCTGTTTTTT. The whole variable domain, remainder taken from reference TRBV9 and TRBJ2-2, is DSGVTQTPKHLITATGQRVTLRCSPRSGDLSVYWYQQSLDQGLQFLIQYYNGEERAKGNILERFSAQQFPDLHSELNLSSLELGDSALYFCASSVRGAGSNTGELFFGEGSRLTVL.

This rearrangement joins TRBV7-9 to TRBJ1-6; D unresolved. Trimming removed 5 bases at V and 5 bases at J, with 10 bases between. Germline CDR1 and CDR2: SEHNR and FQNEAQ (reference sequence). This CDR3 region has 14 residues. CDR3 in DNA: TGTGCCAGCAGCCGGGGTGTGGATAATTCACCCCTCCACTTT. It specifies CASSRGVDNSPLHF.

The chain carries TRBV18 and TRBJ2-3; a weak D match, TRBD2 (5 bases). The CDR3 has 14 residues. V was trimmed by 6 bases and J by 4 bases, leaving 14 bases between them. Germline V gives CDR1 KGHSH, CDR2 LQKENI. The CDR3 nucleotides read TGTGCCAGCTCGCTTACTAGATTGCCAGATACGCAGTATTTT. Protein: CASSLTRLPDTQYF.

This clone has just a few counts. The chain has TRBV7-2 and TRBJ1-2; D possibly corresponds to TRBD1 (6 bases). V was pared by 4 bases and J by 6 bases, with 12 bases between. The CDR3 loop spans 13 amino acids. Looked up from germline, CDR1 is SGHTA and CDR2 is FQGNSA. The CDR3 region is CASSYDRRDGYTF. The DNA for the CDR3 is TGTGCCAGCAGCTACGACAGGAGGGATGGCTACACCTTC.

The chain couples TRBV6-6 to TRBJ1-2; D is uncertain. Per germline, CDR1 MNHNY and CDR2 SVGAGI (reference sequence). CDR3 size: 14 residues. The V and J ends lost 2 bases and 2 bases respectively, with 9 bases between them. CDR3 in DNA: TGTGCCAGCAGTTACGCACGAGAGAACTATGGCTACACCTTC. It specifies CASSYARENYGYTF.

The chain is built from TRBV5-1 and TRBJ1-2; unclear D gene. Trimming took 0 bases from V and 4 from J, leaving 19 bases between them. Germline CDR1 SGHRS, CDR2 YFSETQ. There are 17 residues in the CDR3. The CDR3 DNA is TGCGCCAGCAGCTTGGCCGGTTCGGACGTTAAGTTCTATGGCTACACCTTC. Translation gives CASSLAGSDVKFYGYTF.

This clone was counted only a few times. The V gene is TRBV9, the J gene TRBJ2-1; D is undetermined. V gave up 0 bases and J gave up 1 base, with 5 bases separating them. The germline CDR1 and CDR2 sequences are SGDLS and YYNGEE. There are 14 residues in the CDR3. CDR3 coding DNA: TGTGCCAGCAGCGTAGGCCAGTCCTACAATGAGCAGTTCTTC. Protein product: CASSVGQSYNEQFF.

This clone was observed at least ten times. This chain links TRBV5-5 with TRBJ2-2, with D possibly matching TRBD1 (5 bases). Germline-derived CDR1 and CDR2 are SGHKS and YYEKEE (reference sequence). V was shortened by 4 bases and J by 3 bases, with 13 bases between the two germline ends. This CDR3 contains 15 residues. The CDR3 nucleotides read TGTGCCAGCAGCCGACAGTTCGTGGACACCGGGGAGCTGTTTTTT. Amino acid sequence: CASSRQFVDTGELFF.

This clone occurred a few times. The chain uses TRBV19 and TRBJ2-5; no reliable D call. CDR1 is LNHDA, CDR2 SQIVND, per germline (reference sequence). The CDR3 is 12 amino acids. The V gene lost 5 bases and the J gene lost 5 bases, with 9 bases spanning the gap. This chain's CDR3 is CASSQSPETQYF. In nucleotides, the CDR3 is TGTGCCAGTAGTCAGTCTCCGGAGACCCAGTACTTC.

The rearrangement joins TRBV2 to TRBJ1-4; weak D call: TRBD1 (6 bases). Between the trimmed V and J ends, which lost 6 bases and 0 bases, there was a span of 11 bases. Germline V CDR1 and CDR2: SNHLY, FYNNEI. This CDR3 contains 15 residues. CDR3 sequence (DNA): TGTGCCAGCAGGGAGACAGGCACAACTAATGAAAAACTGTTTTTT. Translating it yields CASRETGTTNEKLFF.

This clone came up once. The chain employs TRBV27 and TRBJ1-6; D ambiguous. Trimming left V 5 bases short and J 0 bases short, with 14 bases between. The V gene's germline CDR1 is MNHEY and CDR2 SMNVEV (reference sequence). The CDR3 sequence is 17 residues long. The CDR3 DNA reads as TGTGCCAGCAGTATGAACAGCAGGAGCTCCTATAATTCACCCCTCCACTTT. Translated: CASSMNSRSSYNSPLHF.

This clone came up many times. The V gene is TRBV4-3, the J gene TRBJ2-1; maybe TRBD1 (5 bases). V dropped 0 bases and J dropped 9 bases, with 15 bases sitting between them. Germline assignment: CDR1 LGHNA and CDR2 YSLEER. The length of the CDR3 is 15 residues. The CDR3 is CASSQEGRTTGEQFF. The DNA of the CDR3 is TGCGCCAGCAGCCAAGAGGGAAGGACAACGGGTGAGCAGTTCTTC.